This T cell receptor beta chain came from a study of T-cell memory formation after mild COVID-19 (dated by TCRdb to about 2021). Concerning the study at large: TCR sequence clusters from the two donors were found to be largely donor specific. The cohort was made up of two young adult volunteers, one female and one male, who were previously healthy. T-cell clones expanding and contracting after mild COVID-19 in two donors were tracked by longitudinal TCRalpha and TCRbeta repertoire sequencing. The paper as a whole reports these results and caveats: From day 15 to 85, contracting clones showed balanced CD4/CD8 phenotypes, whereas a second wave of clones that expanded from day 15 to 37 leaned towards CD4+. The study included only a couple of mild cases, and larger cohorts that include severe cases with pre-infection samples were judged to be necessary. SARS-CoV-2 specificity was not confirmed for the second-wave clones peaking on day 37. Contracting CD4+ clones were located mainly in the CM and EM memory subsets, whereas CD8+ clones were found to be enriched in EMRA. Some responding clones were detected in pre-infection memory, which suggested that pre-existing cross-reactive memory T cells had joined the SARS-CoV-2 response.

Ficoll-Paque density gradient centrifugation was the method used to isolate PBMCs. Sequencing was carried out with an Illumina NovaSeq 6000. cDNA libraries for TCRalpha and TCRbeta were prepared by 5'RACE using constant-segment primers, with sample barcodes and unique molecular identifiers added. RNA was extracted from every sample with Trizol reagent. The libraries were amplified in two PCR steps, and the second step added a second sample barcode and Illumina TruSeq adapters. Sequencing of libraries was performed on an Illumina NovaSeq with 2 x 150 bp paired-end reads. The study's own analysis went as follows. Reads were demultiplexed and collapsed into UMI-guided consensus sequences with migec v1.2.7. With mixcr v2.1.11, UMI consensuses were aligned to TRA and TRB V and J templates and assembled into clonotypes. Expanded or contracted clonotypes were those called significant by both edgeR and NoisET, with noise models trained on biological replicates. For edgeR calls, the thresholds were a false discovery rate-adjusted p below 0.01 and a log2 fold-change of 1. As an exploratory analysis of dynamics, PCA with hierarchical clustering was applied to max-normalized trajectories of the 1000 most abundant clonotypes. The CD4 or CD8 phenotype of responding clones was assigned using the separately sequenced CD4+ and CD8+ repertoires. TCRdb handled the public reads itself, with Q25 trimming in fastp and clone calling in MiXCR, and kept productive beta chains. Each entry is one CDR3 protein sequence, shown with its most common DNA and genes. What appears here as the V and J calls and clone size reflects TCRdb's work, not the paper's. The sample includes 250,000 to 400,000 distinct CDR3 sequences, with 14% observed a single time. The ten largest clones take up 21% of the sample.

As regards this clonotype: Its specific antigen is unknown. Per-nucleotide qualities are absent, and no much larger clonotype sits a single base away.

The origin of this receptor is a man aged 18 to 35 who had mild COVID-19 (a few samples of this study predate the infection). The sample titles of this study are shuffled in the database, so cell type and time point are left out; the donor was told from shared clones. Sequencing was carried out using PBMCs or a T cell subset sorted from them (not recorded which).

CDR3 loop: CASSTSASSTDTQYF. The DNA sequence is given as TGTGCCAGCAGTACTAGCGCTTCTAGCACAGATACGCAGTATTTT. The rearrangement combines TRBV6-6 with TRBJ2-3; 7 nucleotides in the junction match TRBD2. From a lookup of the germline V gene (reference sequence), CDR1 and CDR2 are MNHNY and SVGAGI. The CDR3 measures 15 amino acids from cysteine to phenylalanine. The kept DNA is CDR3 alone, 45 bases in frame from the first base. Trimming removed 5 bases from V and 0 bases from J; the gene matches leave 5 bases unexplained.